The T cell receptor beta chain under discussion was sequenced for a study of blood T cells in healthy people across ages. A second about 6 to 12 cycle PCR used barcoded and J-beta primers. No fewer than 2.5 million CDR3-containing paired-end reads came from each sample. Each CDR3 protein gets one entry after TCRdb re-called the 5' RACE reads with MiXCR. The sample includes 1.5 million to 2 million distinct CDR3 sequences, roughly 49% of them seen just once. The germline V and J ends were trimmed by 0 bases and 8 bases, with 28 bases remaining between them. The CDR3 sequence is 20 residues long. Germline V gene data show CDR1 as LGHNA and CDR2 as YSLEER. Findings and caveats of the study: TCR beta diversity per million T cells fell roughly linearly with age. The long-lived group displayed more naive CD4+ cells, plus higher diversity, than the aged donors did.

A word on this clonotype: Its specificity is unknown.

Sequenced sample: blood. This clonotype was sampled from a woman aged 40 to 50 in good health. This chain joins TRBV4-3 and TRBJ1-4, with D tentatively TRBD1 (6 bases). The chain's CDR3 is CASSQEVLRETPRGYEKLFF. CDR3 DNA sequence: TGCGCCAGCAGCCAAGAAGTCCTTCGTGAGACCCCCAGGGGTTACGAAAAACTGTTTTTT.